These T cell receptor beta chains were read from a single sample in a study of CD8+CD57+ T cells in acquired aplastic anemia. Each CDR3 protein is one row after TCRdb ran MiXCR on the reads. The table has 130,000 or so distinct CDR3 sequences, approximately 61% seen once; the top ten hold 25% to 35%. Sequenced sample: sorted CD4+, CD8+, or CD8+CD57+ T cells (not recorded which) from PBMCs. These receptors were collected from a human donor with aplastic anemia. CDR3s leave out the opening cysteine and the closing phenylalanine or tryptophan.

cdr3_aa: ASRGGSNQPQH; v_call: TRBV7-9; j_call: TRBJ1-5
cdr3_aa: ATSMAGGHQETQY; v_call: TRBV24-1; j_call: TRBJ2-5
cdr3_aa: ATSDEVGTSAHQETQY; v_call: TRBV24-1; j_call: TRBJ2-5
cdr3_aa: ASTTRGDRGNT; v_call: TRBV2; j_call: TRBJ1-2
cdr3_aa: ASSDGGRGNTQY; v_call: TRBV10-1; j_call: TRBJ2-3
cdr3_aa: ATSDPTGQGVETQY; v_call: TRBV24-1; j_call: TRBJ2-5
cdr3_aa: ASSNHGNTEAF; v_call: TRBV25-1; j_call: TRBJ1-1
cdr3_aa: ASSLTGSPLH; v_call: TRBV5-6; j_call: TRBJ1-6
cdr3_aa: ASSRTVNYGYT; v_call: TRBV28; j_call: TRBJ1-2
cdr3_aa: ASSGRGQNHGNTIY; v_call: TRBV25-1; j_call: TRBJ1-3